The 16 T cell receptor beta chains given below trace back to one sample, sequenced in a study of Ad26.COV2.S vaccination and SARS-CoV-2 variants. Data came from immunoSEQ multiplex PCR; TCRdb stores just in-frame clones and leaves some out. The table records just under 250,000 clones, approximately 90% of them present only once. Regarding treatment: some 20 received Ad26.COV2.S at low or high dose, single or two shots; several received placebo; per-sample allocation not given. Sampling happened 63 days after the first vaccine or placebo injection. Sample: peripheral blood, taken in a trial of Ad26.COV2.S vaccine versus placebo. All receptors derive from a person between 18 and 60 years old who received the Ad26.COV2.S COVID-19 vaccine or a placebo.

CDR3: CASTPQVSGGSGYTF. CDR3 sequence (DNA): TGTGCCAGTACACCTCAGGTGTCCGGGGGCAGCGGCTACACCTTC. This chain links TRBV19 with TRBJ1-2; D is possibly TRBD1 (6 bases). Germline V CDR1 and CDR2: LNHDA, SQIVND (reference sequence). The CDR3 has 15 amino acids. Between the trimmed V and J ends, which lost 7 bases and 8 bases, there was a span of 23 bases. Together with reference TRBV19 and TRBJ1-2, the CDR3 gives the full variable domain: DGGITQSPKYLFRKEGQNVTLSCEQNLNHDAMYWYRQDPGQGLRLIYYSQIVNDFQKGDIAEGYSVSREKKESFPLTVTSAQKNPTAFYLCASTPQVSGGSGYTFGSGTRLTVV.

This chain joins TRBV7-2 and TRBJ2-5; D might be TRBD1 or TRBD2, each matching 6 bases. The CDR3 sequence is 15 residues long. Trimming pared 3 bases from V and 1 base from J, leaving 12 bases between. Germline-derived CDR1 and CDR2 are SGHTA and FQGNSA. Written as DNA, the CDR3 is TGTGCCAGCAGCTTTTCCGGGGGCTCCCAAGAGACCCAGTACTTC. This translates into CASSFSGGSQETQYF.

CDR3: CASSYGTGGYEQYF. DNA for the CDR3: TGTGCCAGCAGTTACGGGACAGGAGGCTACGAGCAGTACTTC. The chain employs TRBV6-5 and TRBJ2-7, with 8 nucleotides matching TRBD1. Germline CDR1 is MNHEY and CDR2 is SVGAGI. The CDR3 consists of 14 residues. Trimming removed 2 bases from V and 3 bases from J; junction bases left unmatched: 3.

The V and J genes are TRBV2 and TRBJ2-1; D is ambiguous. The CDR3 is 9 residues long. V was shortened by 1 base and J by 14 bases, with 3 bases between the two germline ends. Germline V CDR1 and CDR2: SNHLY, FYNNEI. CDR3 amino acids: CASSEDKFF. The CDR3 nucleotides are TGTGCCAGCAGTGAAGATAAGTTCTTC.

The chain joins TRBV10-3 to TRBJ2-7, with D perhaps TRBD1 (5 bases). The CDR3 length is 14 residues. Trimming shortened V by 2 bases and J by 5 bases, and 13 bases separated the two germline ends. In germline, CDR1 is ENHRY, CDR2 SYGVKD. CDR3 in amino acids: CAISEEVRVHEQYF. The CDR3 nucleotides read TGTGCCATCAGTGAGGAGGTCAGGGTCCACGAGCAGTACTTC.

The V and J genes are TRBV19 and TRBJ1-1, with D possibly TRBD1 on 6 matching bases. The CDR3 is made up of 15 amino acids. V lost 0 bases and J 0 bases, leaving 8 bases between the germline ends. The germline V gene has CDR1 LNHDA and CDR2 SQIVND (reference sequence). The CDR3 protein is CASSIDGTMNTEAFF. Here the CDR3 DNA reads TGTGCCAGTAGTATAGATGGGACAATGAACACTGAAGCTTTCTTT. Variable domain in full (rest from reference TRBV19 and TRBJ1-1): DGGITQSPKYLFRKEGQNVTLSCEQNLNHDAMYWYRQDPGQGLRLIYYSQIVNDFQKGDIAEGYSVSREKKESFPLTVTSAQKNPTAFYLCASSIDGTMNTEAFFGQGTRLTVV.

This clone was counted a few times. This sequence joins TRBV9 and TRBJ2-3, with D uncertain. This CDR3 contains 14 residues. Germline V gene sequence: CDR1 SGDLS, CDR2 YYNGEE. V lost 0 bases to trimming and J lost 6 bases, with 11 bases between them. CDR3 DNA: TGTGCCAGCAGCGTAGGGGTAGGCGCCGATACGCAGTATTTT. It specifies CASSVGVGADTQYF.

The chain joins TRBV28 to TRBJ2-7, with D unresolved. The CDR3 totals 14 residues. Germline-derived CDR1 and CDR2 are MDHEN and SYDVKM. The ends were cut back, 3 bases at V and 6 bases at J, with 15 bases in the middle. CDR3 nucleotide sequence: TGTGCCAGCAGTTTGGGTAGTTCTCCGTCCGAGCAGTACTTC. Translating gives CASSLGSSPSEQYF.

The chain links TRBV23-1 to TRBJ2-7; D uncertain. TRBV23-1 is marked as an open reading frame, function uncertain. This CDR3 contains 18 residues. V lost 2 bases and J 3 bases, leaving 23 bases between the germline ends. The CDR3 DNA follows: TGCGCCAGCAGTCAACGTTCTCTGCCACCCTTTACATACTACGAGCAGTACTTC. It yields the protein CASSQRSLPPFTYYEQYF.

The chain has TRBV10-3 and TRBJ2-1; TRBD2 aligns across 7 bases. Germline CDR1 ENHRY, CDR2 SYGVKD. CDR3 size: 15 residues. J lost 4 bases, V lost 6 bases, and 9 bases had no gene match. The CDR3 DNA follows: TGTGCCATCAGGCCCAGCGGGACGGGGTACAATGAGCAGTTCTTC. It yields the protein CAIRPSGTGYNEQFF.

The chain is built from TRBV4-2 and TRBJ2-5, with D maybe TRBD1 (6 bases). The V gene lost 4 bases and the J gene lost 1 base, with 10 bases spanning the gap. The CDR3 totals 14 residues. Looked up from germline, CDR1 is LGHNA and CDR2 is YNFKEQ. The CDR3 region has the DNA TGTGCCAGCAGCCGTCTGGACAGCCAAGAGACCCAGTACTTC. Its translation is CASSRLDSQETQYF.

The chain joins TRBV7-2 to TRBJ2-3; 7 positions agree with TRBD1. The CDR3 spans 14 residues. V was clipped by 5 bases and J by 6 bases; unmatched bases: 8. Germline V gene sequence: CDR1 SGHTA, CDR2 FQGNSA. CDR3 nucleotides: TGTGCCAGCAGCAAGGACAGAGGGGGCGATACGCAGTATTTT. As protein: CASSKDRGGDTQYF.

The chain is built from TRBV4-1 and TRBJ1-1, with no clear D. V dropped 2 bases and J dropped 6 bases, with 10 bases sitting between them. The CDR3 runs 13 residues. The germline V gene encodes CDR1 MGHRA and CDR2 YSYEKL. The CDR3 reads CASSQPDGAEAFF. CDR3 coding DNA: TGCGCCAGCAGCCAACCGGACGGAGCTGAAGCTTTCTTT.

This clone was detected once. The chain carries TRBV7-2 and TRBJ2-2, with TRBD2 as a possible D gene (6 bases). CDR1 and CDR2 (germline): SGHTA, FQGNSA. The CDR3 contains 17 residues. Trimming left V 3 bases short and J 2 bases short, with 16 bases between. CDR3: CASSFPMERANTGELFF. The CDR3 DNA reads TGTGCCAGCAGCTTTCCTATGGAGCGGGCTAACACCGGGGAGCTGTTTTTT.

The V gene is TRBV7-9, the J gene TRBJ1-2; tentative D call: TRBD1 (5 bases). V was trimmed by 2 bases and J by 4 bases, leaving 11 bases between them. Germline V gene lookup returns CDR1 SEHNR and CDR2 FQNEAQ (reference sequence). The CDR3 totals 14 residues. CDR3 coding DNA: TGTGCCAGCAGCTTATCCCAGGGAAGCTATGGCTACACCTTC. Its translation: CASSLSQGSYGYTF. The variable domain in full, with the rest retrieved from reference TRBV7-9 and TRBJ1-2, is DTGVSQNPRHKITKRGQNVTFRCDPISEHNRLYWYRQTLGQGPEFLTYFQNEAQLEKSRLLSDRFSAERPKGSFSTLEIQRTEQGDSAMYLCASSLSQGSYGYTFGSGTRLTVV.

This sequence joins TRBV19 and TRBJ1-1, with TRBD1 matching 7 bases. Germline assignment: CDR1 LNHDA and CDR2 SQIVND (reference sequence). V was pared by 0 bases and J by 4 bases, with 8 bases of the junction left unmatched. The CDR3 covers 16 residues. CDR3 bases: TGTGCCAGTAGTATAGAGTCCTCGACAGGGCCCACTGAAGCTTTCTTT. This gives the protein CASSIESSTGPTEAFF.